The present TCR beta chain was sequenced within a study of CD8+ T cells in alopecia areata. As for the study in general: A regimen of oral tofacitinib, 5 to 10 mg twice daily, was given to treated patients.

CDR1 and CDR2 from the germline V gene are GTSNPN and SVGIG (reference sequence). V was shortened by 1 base and J by 2 bases, with 8 bases between the two germline ends. CDR3 size: 13 residues. RNA, once extracted, was reverse transcribed into cDNA for use as the sequencing template. Using immunoSEQ multiplex PCR, the repertoire was profiled, and TCRdb retains in-frame clones only, with some absent. The top ten clones hold less than 5.5% of a sample with about 130,000 clones, roughly three fifths of them seen once. Alopecia areata patients provided lesional scalp punch biopsies and peripheral blood, both collected for the study.

The receptor comes from a human donor with alopecia areata. The chain is built from TRBV30 and TRBJ1-2, with a weak D call TRBD1 (6 bases). This material consisted of CD4+ T cells sorted from blood, taken at week 0. CDR3: CAWSERGNYGYTF. The CDR3 bases are TGTGCCTGGAGTGAGAGGGGGAACTATGGCTACACCTTC.